A single sample gave rise to the 12 T cell receptor beta chains below, sequenced in a study of response to subunit inactivated influenza vaccine. TCRdb recomputed calls from the RT-PCR reads with MiXCR, one row per CDR3 protein. The sample lists approximately 500,000 distinct CDR3 sequences, less than 25% occurring once. Separately, the same data were catalogued under a study of T cells expressing NK-cell markers. From that study: TCR beta libraries carry UMIs added by 5'RACE template switching.

Sequences were derived from CD4+ T cells sorted from PBMCs, sampled less than 13 days after vaccination. The receptors were gathered from a man between 45 and 60 years old who received an inactivated influenza vaccine.

The V call is TRBV12-3 or TRBV12-4, the J call TRBJ2-1; 7 bases are shared with TRBD1. V gave up 4 bases and J gave up 8 bases; unmatched junction bases: 5. This CDR3 has 13 residues. The chain's CDR3 is CASSSRQGHEQFF. DNA for the CDR3: TGTGCCAGCAGTTCTAGACAGGGCCATGAGCAGTTCTTC.

This clonotype appeared a single time. The rearrangement links TRBV28 to TRBJ2-6; weak D call: TRBD1 (6 bases). Germline V CDR1 and CDR2: MDHEN, SYDVKM. CDR3 size: 14 residues. The V gene lost 5 bases and the J gene lost 3 bases, with 8 bases spanning the gap. CDR3 sequence reads: CASSTGNGANVLTF. CDR3 bases: TGTGCCAGCAGTACAGGGAATGGGGCCAACGTCCTGACTTTC.

This chain links TRBV20-1 with TRBJ2-3; TRBD2 matches at 8 bases. The ends lost 7 bases at V and 4 bases at J; junction bases unmatched: 7. Germline lookup yields CDR1 DFQATT and CDR2 SNEGSKA (reference sequence). The CDR3 is 13 amino acids. CDR3 sequence (DNA): TGCAGTGAGGGGACTAGAGGGGCAGATACGCAGTATTTT. It encodes CSEGTRGADTQYF.

The genes are TRBV10-3 and TRBJ2-1; 11 bases map to TRBD2. Germline V gives CDR1 ENHRY, CDR2 SYGVKD. Trimming removed 11 bases from V and 10 bases from J; junction bases left unmatched: 10. This CDR3 is 13 amino acids long. CDR3 in amino acids: CAFGLAGGQEQFF. The CDR3 DNA is TGTGCCTTCGGGCTAGCGGGGGGTCAGGAGCAGTTCTTC.

This rearrangement joins TRBV3-1 to TRBJ2-7; no reliable D call. V lost 1 base, J lost 5 bases, and 6 bases lay in between. Germline-derived CDR1 and CDR2 are LGHDT and YNNKEL (reference sequence). The CDR3 is 12 amino acids. CDR3: CASSQVRNEQYF. For the CDR3, the DNA is TGTGCCAGCAGCCAAGTTAGGAACGAGCAGTACTTC.

The chain uses TRBV4-1 and TRBJ2-3; D could derive from TRBD1 or TRBD2 (5 bases each). Germline V gene sequence: CDR1 MGHRA, CDR2 YSYEKL. V was clipped by 3 bases and J by 4 bases, with 14 bases between them. The CDR3 contains 15 residues. The CDR3 coding sequence is TGCGCCAGCAGCCAGACCGGGACCGTGTCAGATACGCAGTATTTT. Protein: CASSQTGTVSDTQYF.

The rearrangement uses TRBV3-1 and TRBJ1-1; no clear D. The CDR3 is 15 amino acids. From germline, CDR1 is LGHDT and CDR2 YNNKEL (reference sequence). Trimming took off 0 bases at V and 5 bases at J, with 13 bases between the two ends. Here the CDR3 reads CASSQESGLGTEAFF. Written as DNA, the CDR3 is TGTGCCAGCAGCCAAGAATCCGGATTAGGGACTGAAGCTTTCTTT.

This clonotype was picked up a small number of times. The rearrangement uses TRBV6-1 and TRBJ2-7; D call uncertain. Per germline, CDR1 MNHNS and CDR2 SASEGT. This CDR3 has 16 residues. Trimming removed 6 bases from V and 5 bases from J, with 23 bases in between. CDR3 coding DNA: TGTGCCAGCAGGGAGCTGGGTTTTCGAGGTGCCCACGAGCAGTACTTC. This encodes CASRELGFRGAHEQYF.

In this sample, this clonotype turned up many times. This chain links TRBV24-1 with TRBJ2-1, with unresolved D. Germline V gene sequence: CDR1 KGHDR, CDR2 SFDVKD. The germline V and J ends were trimmed by 3 bases and 1 base, with 6 bases remaining between them. The CDR3 has 14 amino acids. The CDR3 is CATSDPWSYNEQFF. The CDR3 region has the DNA TGTGCCACCAGTGATCCTTGGTCCTACAATGAGCAGTTCTTC.

CDR3 in DNA: TGTGCCAGCAGCCCATCTAGCGGGGGGGCCACAGATACGCAGTATTTT. This gives the protein CASSPSSGGATDTQYF. The chain carries TRBV7-2 and TRBJ2-3; 12 nucleotides line up with TRBD2. V lost 5 bases and J lost 2; bases outside the gene matches: 5. The CDR3 is 16 amino acids. Germline CDR1 is SGHTA and CDR2 is FQGNSA.

The V and J genes are TRBV19 and TRBJ1-5, with D perhaps TRBD1 (5 bases). The CDR3 totals 15 residues. In germline, CDR1 is LNHDA, CDR2 SQIVND (reference sequence). Trimming left V 7 bases short and J 4 bases short, with 17 bases between. The CDR3 here is CASTVSGVGNQPQHF. The CDR3 DNA is TGTGCCAGTACCGTCTCGGGGGTGGGAAATCAGCCCCAGCATTTT. The full variable domain, rest sourced from reference TRBV19 and TRBJ1-5, is DGGITQSPKYLFRKEGQNVTLSCEQNLNHDAMYWYRQDPGQGLRLIYYSQIVNDFQKGDIAEGYSVSREKKESFPLTVTSAQKNPTAFYLCASTVSGVGNQPQHFGDGTRLSIL.

This clonotype was counted a few times. The V gene is TRBV20-1, the J gene TRBJ2-1, with 11 bases fitting TRBD2. Trimming removed 4 bases from V and 9 bases from J; junction bases left unmatched: 11. The length of the CDR3 is 15 residues. Germline values: CDR1 DFQATT, CDR2 SNEGSKA (reference sequence). For the CDR3, the DNA is TGCAGTGCTAAACATAGCGGGGGGGCTATCGGTGAGCAGTTCTTC. Translation gives CSAKHSGGAIGEQFF.